Listed here are 16 T cell receptor beta chains from one sample, sequenced in a study of molecular identifiers for immune sequencing clone quantification. From the PCR reads, TCRdb called clonotypes with MiXCR, one entry per CDR3 protein. The data hold some 680,000 distinct CDR3 sequences, with around 25% observed a single time. Sequencing was performed on naive CD8+ T cells from blood, with Jurkat cell RNA spiked in. Subset given: FACS-sorted CD8+CD4-CCR7+CD45RA+ naive T cells. Every receptor here comes from a human donor in good health. Some libraries in this study had Jurkat cell RNA spiked in.

In regard to this clonotype: With a much larger clone just one base away, this may be a read error. The chain joins TRBV4-3 to TRBJ2-1; TRBD2 might be the D (5 bases). Germline V gene sequence: CDR1 LGHNA, CDR2 YSLEER. There are 14 residues in the CDR3. Written as DNA, the CDR3 is TGCACCAGCAGCCAAATCCGGGGCTACAATGAGCAGTTCTTC. Translated: CTSSQIRGYNEQFF.

The rearrangement joins TRBV4-1 to TRBJ1-1; unclear D gene. Germline loops: CDR1 MGHRA, CDR2 YSYEKL. The CDR3 is made up of 16 amino acids. The V end was cut by 4 bases, the J end by 1 base, with 16 bases between. This chain's CDR3 is CASSPHQAAGNTEAFF. DNA for the CDR3: TGCGCCAGCAGCCCCCACCAAGCGGCGGGGAACACTGAAGCTTTCTTT.

Of note for this clonotype: A much larger clone is a single base away; this may be a read error. The V and J genes are TRBV5-3 and TRBJ2-5; D perhaps matches TRBD2 (5 bases). Being an ORF, TRBV5-3 has a function that is uncertain. The CDR3 loop spans 15 amino acids. Here the CDR3 DNA reads TGTGCCAGCAGCTGCGAAGGACTGGTCGGGGAGACCCAGTACTTC. This gives the protein CASSCEGLVGETQYF.

Concerning this clonotype itself: Being one base from a much bigger clone, this may be a read error. The chain recombines TRBV7-3 with TRBJ1-1, with D maybe TRBD1 (6 bases). CDR1 and CDR2 from the germline V gene are SGHTA and FQGTGA. The germline V and J ends were trimmed by 2 bases and 6 bases, with 19 bases remaining between them. The CDR3 sequence is 16 residues long. This CDR3 reads CASSLPEGQPNAEAFF. CDR3 nucleotide sequence: TGTGCCAGCAGCTTACCCGAGGGACAACCAAACGCTGAAGCTTTCTTT.

In its sample, this clonotype was seen a few times. The chain links TRBV27 to TRBJ2-5, with a tentative D call TRBD1 (6 bases). The germline V gene encodes CDR1 MNHEY and CDR2 SMNVEV (reference sequence). V was pared by 5 bases and J by 5 bases, with 18 bases between. This CDR3 spans 15 amino acids. This CDR3 reads CASSLTSDRVETQYF. DNA for the CDR3: TGTGCCAGCAGTCTAACCTCGGACAGAGTTGAGACCCAGTACTTC.

This clonotype was counted at least ten times. V and J are TRBV4-1 and TRBJ2-3; D gene uncertain. Trimming removed 0 bases from V and 0 bases from J, with 7 bases in between. This CDR3 is built from 15 residues. In germline, CDR1 is MGHRA, CDR2 YSYEKL. This CDR3 reads CASSQDVPSTDTQYF. The DNA for the CDR3 is TGCGCCAGCAGCCAAGACGTACCTAGCACAGATACGCAGTATTTT.

V usage is TRBV11-2 and J usage is TRBJ1-2; D unresolved. Germline V gene sequence: CDR1 SGHAT, CDR2 FQNNGV. This CDR3 is built from 15 residues. Deletions cut 7 bases from V and 6 bases from J, with 21 bases between. This chain's CDR3 is CASTQGPIPEDGYTF. Here the CDR3 DNA reads TGTGCCAGCACTCAAGGCCCGATCCCTGAGGATGGCTACACCTTC. Using reference TRBV11-2 and TRBJ1-2 for the parts outside the CDR3, the full variable domain is EAGVAQSPRYKIIEKRQSVAFWCNPISGHATLYWYQQILGQGPKLLIQFQNNGVVDDSQLPKDRFSAERLKGVDSTLKIQPAKLEDSAVYLCASTQGPIPEDGYTFGSGTRLTVV.

In its sample, this clonotype was seen a few times. This rearrangement joins TRBV10-3 to TRBJ1-1, with D perhaps matching TRBD1 (5 bases). The ends were cut back, 6 bases at V and 1 base at J, with 9 bases in the middle. This CDR3 comprises 13 residues. Germline lookup yields CDR1 ENHRY and CDR2 SYGVKD. CDR3 nucleotide sequence: TGTGCCATCAGGATGACAGAGAACACTGAAGCTTTCTTT. It encodes CAIRMTENTEAFF.

This clonotype was observed many times. This chain connects TRBV7-9 to TRBJ2-7, with D possibly TRBD1 on 6 matching bases. This CDR3 is 14 amino acids long. Looked up from germline, CDR1 is SEHNR and CDR2 is FQNEAQ (reference sequence). V was trimmed by 5 bases and J by 6 bases, leaving 17 bases between them. The CDR3 DNA reads as TGTGCCAGCAGCCCCTTATTCTCAGGGGCCGAGCAGTACTTC. Protein sequence: CASSPLFSGAEQYF.

In DNA, the CDR3 is TGCGCCAGCAGCTTGGCAGGACAGAACACTGAAGCTTTCTTT. Protein sequence: CASSLAGQNTEAFF. This sequence joins TRBV5-1 and TRBJ1-1; possibly TRBD1 for D (5 bases). Germline values: CDR1 SGHRS, CDR2 YFSETQ. V lost 0 bases to trimming and J lost 1 base, with 7 bases between them. The CDR3 extends over 14 amino acids.

In its sample, this clonotype was seen a few times. The chain couples TRBV5-4 to TRBJ1-4; the match to TRBD1 covers 8 bases. From germline, CDR1 is SGHNT and CDR2 YYREEE (reference sequence). This CDR3 contains 15 residues. Germline trimming cut 4 bases from V and 3 bases from J; bases unmatched to any gene: 5. The CDR3 nucleotides are TGTGCCAGCAGCCCACAGGGGGTTTCTAATGAAAAACTGTTTTTT. It yields the protein CASSPQGVSNEKLFF.

This clonotype has only a few counts. The chain uses TRBV30 and TRBJ2-6; 10 positions agree with TRBD2. J gave up 0 bases and V 8 bases, and 4 bases lay outside the gene matches. The germline gives CDR1 GTSNPN, CDR2 SVGIG (reference sequence). The CDR3 sequence is 15 residues long. CDR3 DNA sequence: TGTGCCCTACTAGCGGGATACTCTGGGGCCAACGTCCTGACTTTC. Protein sequence: CALLAGYSGANVLTF. Based on the CDR3 plus reference TRBV30 and TRBJ2-6, the full variable domain is SQTIHQWPATLVQPVGSPLSLECTVEGTSNPNLYWYRQAAGRGLQLLFYSVGIGQISSEVPQNLSASRPQDRQFILSSKKLLLSDSGFYLCALLAGYSGANVLTFGAGSRLTVL.

The chain has TRBV20-1 and TRBJ2-7, with 12 positions matching TRBD2. After removal of 1 base from V and 2 bases from J, the junction contained 6 bases not matched to a gene. Germline CDR1 reads DFQATT; CDR2 reads SNEGSKA (reference sequence). The CDR3 covers 16 residues. This chain's CDR3 is CSARGTSGIITYEQYF. The CDR3 coding sequence is TGCAGTGCTAGAGGGACTAGCGGGATAATTACCTACGAGCAGTACTTC.

This clonotype has just a few counts. The chain recombines TRBV11-3 with TRBJ2-1; D gene ambiguous. V was pared by 0 bases and J by 1 base, with 7 bases between. The V gene's germline CDR1 is SGHNT and CDR2 YENEEA. The CDR3 runs 15 residues. CDR3 region: CASSLDYESYNEQFF. CDR3 DNA sequence: TGTGCCAGCAGCTTAGACTATGAGTCCTACAATGAGCAGTTCTTC.

The chain employs TRBV6-1 and TRBJ2-7; D remains unclear. The CDR3 contains 13 residues. The V and J ends lost 1 base and 1 base respectively, with 5 bases between them. Germline V lookup: CDR1 MNHNS, CDR2 SASEGT. As DNA, the CDR3 is TGTGCCAGCAGTGAAGTTAGTTCCTACGAGCAGTACTTC. Protein sequence: CASSEVSSYEQYF.

As regards this clonotype: This may be a read error, as it is one base from a much larger clone. The chain joins TRBV5-1 to TRBJ2-7; D is unresolved. This CDR3 has 15 amino acids. Looked up from germline, CDR1 is SGHRS and CDR2 is YFSETQ. The CDR3 region is CTSSLADLTSYEQYF. CDR3 sequence (DNA): TGCACCAGCAGCTTGGCCGATCTTACCTCCTACGAGCAGTACTTC.